This T cell receptor (beta chain) was documented in a study of blood T cell repertoires in COVID-19. Study in general: Material from acute and convalescent COVID-19 was sourced from the United States, Italy and Spain. T cells, B-cell-depleted T cells, or PBMCs provided the cDNA or gDNA that served as material.

In germline, CDR1 is MNHEY, CDR2 SVGAGI. Between the trimmed V and J ends, which lost 5 bases and 10 bases, there was a span of 18 bases. This CDR3 is built from 15 residues. Original analysis: Using reference gene primer amplification, nucleated cell counts were estimated. Profiled with immunoSEQ multiplex PCR; TCRdb holds only in-frame clones, not every one. V and J calls and clone size follow that table, whereas D and trimming were derived from the DNA. Counted here are about 120,000 clones, roughly 79% occurring once; the ten biggest clones make up about 2%. Sequencing input: peripheral blood. The chain has TRBV6-5 and TRBJ1-6; D may be TRBD1 (6 bases). The TCR sequence derives from a man in his 70s with acute or convalescent COVID-19. The CDR3 spells CASSTEGGFGSPLHF. The DNA for the CDR3 is TGTGCCAGCAGTACCGAGGGGGGGTTTGGGTCACCCCTCCACTTT.